Shown below are 20 T cell receptor beta chains from a single sample sequenced in a study of T cells in Graves' hyperthyroidism and ophthalmopathy. The CDR3 regions of TCR beta were amplified from RNA transcripts. TCR CDR3 underwent first-round RT-PCR with the HTBI primer set. TCRdb reprocessed the multiplex PCR reads via MiXCR and lists one record per CDR3 protein. The sample has around 300,000 distinct CDR3 sequences, around 13% seen once. Input material: blood. Receptor source: a woman aged 40 to 49 with Graves' hyperthyroidism.

In this sample, this clonotype turned up many times. The V and J genes are TRBV28 and TRBJ2-1; 10 bases are a match to TRBD2. The length of the CDR3 is 16 residues. J gave up 0 bases and V 2 bases, and 1 base lay outside the gene matches. From germline, CDR1 is MDHEN and CDR2 SYDVKM. As DNA, the CDR3 is TGTGCCAGCAGTTTAACTAGCGGGGACTCCTACAATGAGCAGTTCTTC. Translation: CASSLTSGDSYNEQFF.

This clonotype was detected ten times or more. A junction end diverges from the germline sequence, so it may reflect a read error. The J gene is TRBJ2-5, the V gene TRBV7-7; TRBD1 matches at 9 bases. Germline-derived CDR1 and CDR2 are SSHAT and FNYEAQ (reference sequence). The CDR3 has 15 amino acids. CDR3 region: CASSLGGTGKETQYF. For the CDR3, the DNA is TGTGCTAGCAGCTTAGGCGGGACAGGGAAGGAGACCCAGTACTTC.

This clonotype was seen at least ten times. The genes are TRBV7-2 and TRBJ2-3; weak D call: TRBD2 (6 bases). Trimming cost V 5 bases and J 6 bases, with 18 bases left between them. The germline CDR1 and CDR2 sequences are SGHTA and FQGNSA. The CDR3 has 15 amino acids. CDR3 region: CASSPQDGRSDTQYF. In DNA form, the CDR3 reads TGTGCCAGCAGCCCCCAGGACGGGAGAAGCGATACGCAGTATTTT.

The chain employs TRBV2 and TRBJ2-1, with 7 bases that match TRBD2. V lost 6 bases and J lost 0; bases outside the gene matches: 2. The CDR3 contains 14 residues. Germline V CDR1 and CDR2: SNHLY, FYNNEI. CDR3 loop: CASRRDYSYNEQFF. In DNA form, the CDR3 reads TGTGCCAGCAGAAGGGACTACTCCTACAATGAGCAGTTCTTC. The whole variable domain, filled in from reference TRBV2 and TRBJ2-1, reads EPEVTQTPSHQVTQMGQEVILRCVPISNHLYFYWYRQILGQKVEFLVSFYNNEISEKSEIFDDQFSVERPDGSNFTLKIRSTKLEDSAMYFCASRRDYSYNEQFFGPGTRLTVL.

This clonotype was picked up a small number of times. Compared with germline, one end of the junction differs, possibly owing to a read error. The V gene is TRBV7-7, the J gene TRBJ2-2; D is ambiguous. Germline V lookup: CDR1 SSHAT, CDR2 FNYEAQ (reference sequence). There are 13 residues in the CDR3. The CDR3 bases are TGTGCTAGCAGCTTATGGGACACCGGGGAGCTGTTTTTT. This translates into CASSLWDTGELFF.

This clonotype was observed at least ten times. This sequence joins TRBV6-1 and TRBJ2-5, with 12 bases fitting TRBD1. The length of the CDR3 is 17 residues. After removal of 7 bases from V and 2 bases from J, the junction contained 11 bases not matched to a gene. Germline V CDR1 and CDR2: MNHNS, SASEGT. The CDR3 sequence is CASKPMPGQGAQETQYF. CDR3 in DNA: TGTGCCAGCAAACCCATGCCGGGACAGGGGGCTCAAGAGACCCAGTACTTC.

This clonotype was recorded many times. The chain has TRBV27 and TRBJ1-3; the D is unclear. Germline-derived CDR1 and CDR2 are MNHEY and SMNVEV (reference sequence). Deletions cut 6 bases from V and 4 bases from J, with 10 bases between. The CDR3 is made up of 13 amino acids. The CDR3 bases are TGTGCCAGCAGAAGAGTGGGAGGAAACACCATATATTTT. This translates into CASRRVGGNTIYF.

In its sample, this clonotype was seen many times. The chain's CDR3 is CASRDNREAFF. CDR3 DNA: TGTGCCAGCAGAGATAACCGAGAAGCTTTCTTT. V and J are TRBV28 and TRBJ1-1; no reliable D call. Germline CDR1 is MDHEN and CDR2 is SYDVKM. Between the trimmed V and J ends, which lost 6 bases and 8 bases, there was a span of 10 bases. The CDR3 spans 11 residues.

This clonotype was found many times. V gene TRBV3-1 combines with J gene TRBJ1-2; TRBD1 agrees at 8 bases. J lost 8 bases, V lost 3 bases, and 5 bases had no gene match. Germline CDR1 reads LGHDT; CDR2 reads YNNKEL (reference sequence). This CDR3 is 13 amino acids long. The CDR3 sequence: CASSHPGQEGYTF. CDR3 DNA: TGTGCCAGCAGCCACCCGGGACAGGAAGGCTACACCTTC.

This clonotype appeared many times. The chain couples TRBV27 to TRBJ1-4; D gene uncertain. CDR1 MNHEY and CDR2 SMNVEV come from the germline V gene (reference sequence). Deletions cut 5 bases from V and 7 bases from J, with 14 bases between. This CDR3 comprises 14 residues. CDR3: CASSNGPWSEKLFF. The CDR3 nucleotides are TGTGCCAGCAGTAATGGCCCCTGGAGTGAAAAACTGTTTTTT.

This clonotype showed up just a few times. The rearrangement joins TRBV12-3 or TRBV12-4 to TRBJ2-3; 11 nucleotides match TRBD2. The V gene end was trimmed by 1 base and the J gene end by 4 bases; junction bases not matched to a gene: 4. The CDR3 has 16 amino acids. CDR3 sequence reads: CASSLVAGGSADTQYF. The CDR3 nucleotides are TGTGCCAGCAGTTTAGTAGCGGGAGGGTCAGCAGATACGCAGTATTTT.

This clonotype was counted a few times. The chain links TRBV7-2 to TRBJ2-7, with D perhaps TRBD1 or TRBD2 (5 bases each). CDR3 length equals 16 residues. Germline CDR1 and CDR2: SGHTA and FQGNSA. Trimming cost V 5 bases and J 0 bases, with 17 bases left between them. CDR3 sequence: CASSLRGRYPSYEQYF. In nucleotides, the CDR3 is TGTGCCAGCAGCCTGAGGGGCAGATACCCCTCCTACGAGCAGTACTTC.

In its sample, this clonotype was seen many times. The V call is TRBV10-3, the J call TRBJ1-2; 8 bases fit TRBD1. Per the germline V gene, CDR1 is ENHRY and CDR2 is SYGVKD. The J segment lost 8 bases and the V segment lost 4 bases, leaving 0 bases of the junction unmatched. The CDR3 has 11 amino acids. The CDR3 nucleotides read TGTGCCATCAGTGGGACAGGGGGCTACACCTTC. This codes for CAISGTGGYTF.

This clonotype was counted at least ten times. The V gene is TRBV10-3, the J gene TRBJ2-7; a weak D match, TRBD1 (6 bases). The CDR3 is made up of 15 amino acids. Germline CDR1 is ENHRY and CDR2 is SYGVKD. V lost 3 bases and J 3 bases, leaving 15 bases between the germline ends. CDR3 DNA: TGTGCCATCAGTGAAGAGGCAGGGGCGTTCTACGAGCAGTACTTC. It codes for CAISEEAGAFYEQYF.

The chain combines TRBV27 with TRBJ2-1; 7 nucleotides align to TRBD2. Germline values: CDR1 MNHEY, CDR2 SMNVEV (reference sequence). The CDR3 has 19 residues. Trimming cost V 3 bases and J 8 bases; bases outside gene matches: 22. The DNA of the CDR3 is TGTGCCAGCAGTTTCGGGGCGAAAGAGACCCAAGCGGGGTGGGATGAGCAGTTCTTC. Protein: CASSFGAKETQAGWDEQFF.

With regard to this clonotype: A much larger clone lies a single base off, so this may be a read error. The chain combines TRBV28 with TRBJ2-4; D might be TRBD1 or TRBD2, each matching 5 bases. V was shortened by 7 bases and J by 7 bases, with 17 bases between the two germline ends. Germline lookup yields CDR1 MDHEN and CDR2 SYDVKM. CDR3 size: 14 residues. The CDR3 spells CASKVGRGGNIQYF. DNA of the CDR3: TGTGCCAGCAAAGTGGGACGGGGTGGGAACATTCAGTACTTC.

This clonotype occurred many times. In DNA, the CDR3 is TGTGCCAGTAGTGCTCTACAGGGATCATATGGCTACACCTTC. Encoded protein: CASSALQGSYGYTF. The rearrangement uses TRBV19 and TRBJ1-2; possible D gene TRBD1, 6 bases. Trimming stripped 5 bases from V and 5 bases from J, with 15 bases between. Germline assignment: CDR1 LNHDA and CDR2 SQIVND (reference sequence). This CDR3 region has 14 residues.

V and J are TRBV7-2 and TRBJ2-1; 8 nucleotides match TRBD2. V dropped 1 base and J dropped 9; count of bases not matched to a gene: 11. The CDR3 has 16 residues. Germline CDR1 and CDR2: SGHTA and FQGNSA. CDR3 nucleotides: TGTGCCAGCAGCTTAGAACCGGGAGGGGCGGGGGGTGAGCAGTTCTTC. Its protein is CASSLEPGGAGGEQFF.

This clonotype has ten or more counts. CDR3 sequence: CASSLGPPGGSINEQYF. CDR3 DNA: TGTGCCAGCAGCTTAGGGCCCCCCGGTGGAAGTATCAACGAGCAGTACTTC. The chain uses TRBV7-8 and TRBJ2-7; no clear D. This CDR3 has 17 amino acids. Germline lookup yields CDR1 SGHVS and CDR2 FQNEAQ. V lost 1 base and J 5 bases, leaving 21 bases between the germline ends.

J is TRBJ2-3 and V is TRBV2; 12 nucleotides align to TRBD2. The V gene's germline CDR1 is SNHLY and CDR2 FYNNEI. J gave up 2 bases and V 8 bases, and 17 bases lay outside the gene matches. The CDR3 has 19 residues. CDR3 in amino acids: CASSPPTSGGSHYTDTQYF. The DNA of the CDR3 is TGTGCCAGCTCACCGCCGACTAGCGGGGGTTCACACTACACAGATACGCAGTATTTT. The full variable domain, with the rest looked up from reference TRBV2 and TRBJ2-3, is EPEVTQTPSHQVTQMGQEVILRCVPISNHLYFYWYRQILGQKVEFLVSFYNNEISEKSEIFDDQFSVERPDGSNFTLKIRSTKLEDSAMYFCASSPPTSGGSHYTDTQYFGPGTRLTVL.